The 27 T cell receptor beta chains presented below share a single source sample, sequenced in a study of cytomegalovirus exposure and HLA in healthy donors. The PCR was carried out with 60 Vbeta primers and 13 Jbeta primers. Assay used: immunoSEQ multiplex PCR; TCRdb lists only in-frame clones, some missing. The table shows 160,000 or so clones, with approximately 80% occurring only once. Sequencing used PBMCs. Every receptor here comes from a man between 18 and 29 years old in good health and CMV-seropositive.

The chain joins TRBV4-3 to TRBJ2-1, with TRBD2 matching over 7 bases. The V and J ends lost 1 base and 8 bases, in that order; junction bases with no gene match: 2. From germline, CDR1 is LGHNA and CDR2 YSLEER. This CDR3 is 13 amino acids long. The CDR3 DNA follows: TGCGCCAGCAGCCAAGGCGGGAGCTATGAGCAGTTCTTC. Amino acids: CASSQGGSYEQFF.

The J gene is TRBJ2-7, the V gene TRBV4-3; a possible D gene is TRBD1 (6 bases). CDR3 length equals 15 residues. Trimming removed 4 bases from V and 0 bases from J, with 13 bases in between. CDR1 LGHNA and CDR2 YSLEER come from the germline V gene. The CDR3 reads CASSPYTQGSYEQYF. CDR3 nucleotide sequence: TGCGCCAGCAGCCCATATACACAGGGCTCCTACGAGCAGTACTTC.

CDR3 bases: TGTGCCAGCAGCGCGCACGGGACAGAAGGCTATGGCTACACCTTC. This sequence encodes CASSAHGTEGYGYTF. The chain employs TRBV9 and TRBJ1-2, with 7 bases that match TRBD1. J was trimmed by 4 bases and V by 3 bases; bases with no gene match: 9. The CDR3 extends over 15 amino acids. Germline CDR1 SGDLS, CDR2 YYNGEE. Drawing the rest from reference TRBV9 and TRBJ1-2, the complete variable domain is DSGVTQTPKHLITATGQRVTLRCSPRSGDLSVYWYQQSLDQGLQFLIQYYNGEERAKGNILERFSAQQFPDLHSELNLSSLELGDSALYFCASSAHGTEGYGYTFGSGTRLTVV.

The V gene is TRBV5-4, the J gene TRBJ2-1; 8 bases align to TRBD1. V lost 7 bases, J lost 7 bases, and 19 bases stayed unmatched. CDR1 and CDR2 from the germline V gene are SGHNT and YYREEE (reference sequence). The CDR3 consists of 17 residues. The CDR3 coding sequence is TGTGCCAGCGGGAACCGGGACAGGCCCATATCTGGGAATGAGCAGTTCTTC. It yields the protein CASGNRDRPISGNEQFF.

The chain links TRBV5-1 to TRBJ2-2, with 9 bases lining up with TRBD2. The germline gives CDR1 SGHRS, CDR2 YFSETQ. V was clipped by 5 bases and J by 5 bases; unmatched bases: 7. The CDR3 covers 15 residues. The DNA for the CDR3 is TGCGCCAGCAGGGAGGTAGCGGGAGCTACCGGGGAGCTGTTTTTT. It specifies CASREVAGATGELFF.

Written as DNA, the CDR3 is TGTGCCAGTAGTACAAGCCGGGACAGGGAAGTTTCACCCCTCCACTTT. Translated: CASSTSRDREVSPLHF. This sequence joins TRBV19 and TRBJ1-6, with 9 nucleotides matching TRBD1. The CDR3 consists of 16 residues. Germline loops: CDR1 LNHDA, CDR2 SQIVND (reference sequence). V lost 4 bases and J lost 9; bases outside the gene matches: 10.

Points on this clone: Other DNA sequences of this sample code for an identical CDR3. This rearrangement joins TRBV6-1 to TRBJ2-5, with TRBD1 identical over 7 bases. J lost 1 base, V lost 7 bases, and 9 bases had no gene match. The CDR3 consists of 15 residues. Germline V lookup: CDR1 MNHNS, CDR2 SASEGT. The CDR3 nucleotides read TGTGCCAGCAAAATAGAACAGGGGTCCCAAGAGACCCAGTACTTC. This codes for CASKIEQGSQETQYF.

As to this clone: The same CDR3 arises from other DNA sequences in this sample as well. The V and J genes are TRBV6-5 and TRBJ1-5, with 8 bases that match TRBD1. V lost 2 bases and J lost 6; bases outside the gene matches: 0. The germline gives CDR1 MNHEY, CDR2 SVGAGI. The CDR3 sequence is 13 residues long. This chain's CDR3 is CASSYDRGQPQHF. In DNA, the CDR3 is TGTGCCAGCAGTTACGACAGGGGTCAGCCCCAGCATTTT.

This clone has just a few counts. The rearrangement links TRBV19 to TRBJ1-5; D is ambiguous. The germline gives CDR1 LNHDA, CDR2 SQIVND (reference sequence). V gave up 5 bases and J gave up 6 bases, with 8 bases separating them. The CDR3 runs to 12 residues. The CDR3 DNA follows: TGTGCCAGTAGTTTGTTATCTCAGCCCCAGCATTTT. Translating it yields CASSLLSQPQHF.

The chain links TRBV7-6 to TRBJ2-7; D is undetermined. Germline-derived CDR1 and CDR2 are SGHVS and FNYEAQ. Trimming took 3 bases from V and 2 from J, leaving 8 bases between them. CDR3 length: 13 residues. This CDR3 is CASSLGDAYEQYF. In nucleotides, the CDR3 is TGTGCCAGCAGCTTGGGCGATGCCTACGAGCAGTACTTC.

There are a few counts of this clone. The chain recombines TRBV4-2 with TRBJ2-2; the match to TRBD1 covers 7 bases. The CDR3 contains 17 residues. V dropped 4 bases and J dropped 3; count of bases not matched to a gene: 11. Germline CDR1 LGHNA, CDR2 YNFKEQ. In DNA, the CDR3 is TGTGCCAGCAGCCTTCCACGAACGACAGGGCACACCGGGGAGCTGTTTTTT. It specifies CASSLPRTTGHTGELFF.

The J gene is TRBJ2-7, the V gene TRBV11-2, with a weak D call TRBD1 (6 bases). Trimming removed 5 bases at V and 4 bases at J, with 21 bases between. The CDR3 totals 16 residues. Germline V lookup: CDR1 SGHAT, CDR2 FQNNGV. CDR3 sequence reads: CASSRADSATPYEQYF. For the CDR3, the DNA is TGTGCCAGCAGCCGCGCGGACAGTGCTACCCCTTACGAGCAGTACTTC.

This clone has just one count. The V call is TRBV5-1, the J call TRBJ1-3; 7 bases are a match to TRBD1. The CDR3 loop spans 15 amino acids. V trimming: 2 bases; J trimming: 2 bases; junction bases outside the gene matches: 4. The V gene's germline CDR1 is SGHRS and CDR2 YFSETQ. The CDR3 DNA reads TGCGCCAGCAGCTTCGAGGGGGCGCCTGGAAACACCATATATTTT. Translating it yields CASSFEGAPGNTIYF. Combining the CDR3 with reference TRBV5-1 and TRBJ1-3 gives the whole variable domain KAGVTQTPRYLIKTRGQQVTLSCSPISGHRSVSWYQQTPGQGLQFLFEYFSETQRNKGNFPGRFSGRQFSNSRSEMNVSTLELGDSALYLCASSFEGAPGNTIYFGEGSWLTVV.

The rearrangement uses TRBV27 and TRBJ2-1, with 8 bases identical to TRBD2. CDR1 is MNHEY and CDR2 is SMNVEV in the germline V gene (reference sequence). CDR3 length equals 16 residues. The ends lost 5 bases at V and 5 bases at J; junction bases unmatched: 11. This CDR3 reads CASSPLGRAAHNEQFF. The CDR3 region has the DNA TGTGCCAGCAGTCCACTCGGGAGGGCCGCCCACAATGAGCAGTTCTTC.

This clone was counted between two and nine times. The chain couples TRBV6-6 to TRBJ2-3; D gene uncertain. The CDR3 runs 11 residues. Trimming removed 1 base from V and 8 bases from J, with 4 bases in between. Germline-derived CDR1 and CDR2 are MNHNY and SVGAGI (reference sequence). The CDR3 DNA follows: TGTGCCAGCAGTTACTTCGGTACGCAGTATTTT. Amino acid sequence: CASSYFGTQYF.

The chain recombines TRBV27 with TRBJ2-7, with D possibly being TRBD2 (6 bases). Germline V gene sequence: CDR1 MNHEY, CDR2 SMNVEV (reference sequence). V lost 8 bases and J lost 2, with 22 bases in between. This CDR3 is built from 16 residues. The CDR3 DNA is TGTGCCAGCGCCCCTAGCGACCCCTCTCACGCCTACGAGCAGTACTTC. It translates to CASAPSDPSHAYEQYF.

V is TRBV7-6 and J is TRBJ1-2; tentative D call: TRBD1 (6 bases). V lost 5 bases, J lost 8 bases, and 18 bases lay in between. CDR1 is SGHVS, CDR2 FNYEAQ, per germline. This CDR3 spans 14 amino acids. For the CDR3, the DNA is TGTGCCAGCAGCGCGACCGAGGGGGGGAACGGCTACACCTTC. It codes for CASSATEGGNGYTF.

The V gene is TRBV14, the J gene TRBJ2-7; D might be TRBD1 (5 bases). This CDR3 comprises 13 residues. CDR1 is SGHDN, CDR2 FVKESK, per germline. Trimming shortened V by 4 bases and J by 3 bases, and 10 bases separated the two germline ends. The CDR3 loop reads CASSPGSFYEQYF. CDR3 in DNA: TGTGCCAGCAGCCCAGGGTCTTTCTACGAGCAGTACTTC.

The chain is built from TRBV5-1 and TRBJ2-2; a weak D match, TRBD1 (5 bases). Germline CDR1 is SGHRS and CDR2 is YFSETQ. The CDR3 sequence is 14 residues long. Trimming took off 4 bases at V and 4 bases at J, with 11 bases between the two ends. The CDR3 loop is CASSTSGATGELFF. In DNA, the CDR3 is TGCGCCAGCAGCACGAGTGGGGCCACCGGGGAGCTGTTTTTT.

V gene TRBV6-5 combines with J gene TRBJ1-4; tentatively, D is TRBD1 (5 bases). Germline loops: CDR1 MNHEY, CDR2 SVGAGI. Between the trimmed V and J ends, which lost 2 bases and 8 bases, there was a span of 15 bases. The CDR3 has 15 amino acids. The DNA for the CDR3 is TGTGCCAGCAGTTACAGCCAGGGTGGAAGCGAAAAACTGTTTTTT. Amino acids: CASSYSQGGSEKLFF.

The chain couples TRBV7-2 to TRBJ1-2, with 8 positions matching TRBD1. Germline assignment: CDR1 SGHTA and CDR2 FQGNSA. After removal of 2 bases from V and 7 bases from J, the junction contained 6 bases not matched to a gene. The CDR3 spans 14 residues. This CDR3 reads CASSLLQDRAGYTF. Written as DNA, the CDR3 is TGTGCCAGCAGCTTACTCCAGGACAGGGCTGGCTACACCTTC.

The chain combines TRBV5-6 with TRBJ2-3; TRBD2 matches 7 bases. CDR1 and CDR2 (germline): SGHDT, YYEEEE. V trimming: 3 bases; J trimming: 1 base; junction bases outside the gene matches: 8. CDR3 size: 16 residues. CDR3 protein: CASSWPSGGGTDTQYF. CDR3 bases: TGTGCCAGCAGCTGGCCTAGTGGGGGGGGCACAGATACGCAGTATTTT.

This clone was seen more than once but under ten times. The chain combines TRBV28 with TRBJ2-3; 9 nucleotides line up with TRBD2. The V gene end was trimmed by 5 bases and the J gene end by 5 bases; junction bases not matched to a gene: 2. CDR1 and CDR2 (germline): MDHEN, SYDVKM. This CDR3 has 13 amino acids. The CDR3 nucleotides are TGTGCCAGCAGTATGACTAGCGGAGATACGCAGTATTTT. Its translation: CASSMTSGDTQYF. Full variable domain (rest looked up from reference TRBV28 and TRBJ2-3): DVKVTQSSRYLVKRTGEKVFLECVQDMDHENMFWYRQDPGLGLRLIYFSYDVKMKEKGDIPEGYSVSREKKERFSLILESASTNQTSMYLCASSMTSGDTQYFGPGTRLTVL.

The chain links TRBV7-2 to TRBJ1-2; D is unclear. CDR3 length: 14 residues. Deletions cut 3 bases from V and 5 bases from J, with 13 bases between. The V gene's germline CDR1 is SGHTA and CDR2 FQGNSA. The CDR3: CASSFPDKWYGYTF. The CDR3 region has the DNA TGTGCCAGCAGCTTTCCAGACAAGTGGTATGGCTACACCTTC.

The chain recombines TRBV28 with TRBJ1-4, with 7 bases fitting TRBD1. CDR1 MDHEN and CDR2 SYDVKM come from the germline V gene. V lost 3 bases and J lost 7; bases outside the gene matches: 17. There are 18 residues in the CDR3. CDR3 sequence: CASSLVVGGAGGGEKLFF. As DNA, the CDR3 is TGTGCCAGCAGTTTGGTGGTGGGGGGCGCAGGGGGAGGTGAAAAACTGTTTTTT.

The CDR3 DNA is TGTGCCAGTACCGTCCAGGCGCCCTTCCAGCCCCAGCATTTT. Amino acid sequence: CASTVQAPFQPQHF. This chain uses TRBV19 with TRBJ1-5, with D unresolved. V lost 7 bases to trimming and J lost 7 bases, with 17 bases between them. Germline V lookup: CDR1 LNHDA, CDR2 SQIVND (reference sequence). The CDR3 length is 14 residues.

This rearrangement joins TRBV27 to TRBJ1-2; TRBD1 is a possible D gene (5 bases). V dropped 5 bases and J dropped 2 bases, with 12 bases sitting between them. The CDR3 has 14 amino acids. Germline V lookup: CDR1 MNHEY, CDR2 SMNVEV (reference sequence). The CDR3 DNA reads as TGTGCCAGCAGTCCGGGACTCCCGAACTATGGCTACACCTTC. It encodes CASSPGLPNYGYTF.